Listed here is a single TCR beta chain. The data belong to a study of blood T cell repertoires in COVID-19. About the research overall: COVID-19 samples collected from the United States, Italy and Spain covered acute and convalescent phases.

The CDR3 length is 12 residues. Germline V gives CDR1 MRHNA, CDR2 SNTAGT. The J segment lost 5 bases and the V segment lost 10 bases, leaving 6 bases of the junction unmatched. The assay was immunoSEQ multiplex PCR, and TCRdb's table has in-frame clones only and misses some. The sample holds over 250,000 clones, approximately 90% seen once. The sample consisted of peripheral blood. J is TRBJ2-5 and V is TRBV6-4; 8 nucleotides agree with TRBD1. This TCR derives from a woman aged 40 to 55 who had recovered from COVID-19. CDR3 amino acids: CATEDRGETQYF. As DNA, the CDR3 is TGTGCCACAGAAGACAGGGGTGAGACCCAGTACTTC.